This record looks at one T cell receptor (beta chain) sequence and its context. The data were obtained in a study of blood T cell repertoires in COVID-19. As for the study in general: The United States, Italy and Spain were the sources of the acute and convalescent COVID-19 samples. From T cells, B-cell-depleted T cells, or PBMCs came the material, which was cDNA or gDNA.

This CDR3 comprises 12 residues. Trimming cost V 5 bases and J 8 bases, with 10 bases left between them. Per the germline V gene, CDR1 is SGHTA and CDR2 is FQGNSA. Source study methods: Reference gene primer amplification yielded estimated nucleated cell counts. Clones were read by immunoSEQ multiplex PCR, and TCRdb kept only the in-frame ones, dropping some. From that table come the V and J calls and clone size; the DNA was used to work out D and trimming. This sample has around 76,000 clones; approximately 85% occur once, and the top ten carry approximately 4.6%. Source material: peripheral blood. The chain has TRBV7-2 and TRBJ2-1; D may be TRBD2 (5 bases). The source of this sequence is a man older than 75 with acute or convalescent COVID-19. In DNA, the CDR3 is TGTGCCAGCAGCGGTACTAGATATGAGCAGTTCTTC. Protein: CASSGTRYEQFF.